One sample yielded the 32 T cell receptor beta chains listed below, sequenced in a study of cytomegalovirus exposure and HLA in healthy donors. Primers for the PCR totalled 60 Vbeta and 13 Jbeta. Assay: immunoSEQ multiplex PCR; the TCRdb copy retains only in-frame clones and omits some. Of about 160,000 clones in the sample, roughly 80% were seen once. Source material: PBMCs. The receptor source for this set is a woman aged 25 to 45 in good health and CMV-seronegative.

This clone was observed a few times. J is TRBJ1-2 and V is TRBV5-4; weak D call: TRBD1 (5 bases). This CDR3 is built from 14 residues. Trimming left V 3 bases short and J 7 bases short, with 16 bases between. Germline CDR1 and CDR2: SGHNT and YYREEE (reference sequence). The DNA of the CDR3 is TGTGCCAGCAGCTCAACAGGCGTTTTAGGTGGCTACACCTTC. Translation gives CASSSTGVLGGYTF.

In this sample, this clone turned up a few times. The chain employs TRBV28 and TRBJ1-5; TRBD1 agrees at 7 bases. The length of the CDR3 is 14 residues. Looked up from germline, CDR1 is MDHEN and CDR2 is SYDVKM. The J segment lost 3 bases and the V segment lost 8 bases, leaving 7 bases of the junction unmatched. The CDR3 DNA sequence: TGTGCCAGCCAGGGGGGCGGGATCAATCAGCCCCAGCATTTT. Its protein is CASQGGGINQPQHF.

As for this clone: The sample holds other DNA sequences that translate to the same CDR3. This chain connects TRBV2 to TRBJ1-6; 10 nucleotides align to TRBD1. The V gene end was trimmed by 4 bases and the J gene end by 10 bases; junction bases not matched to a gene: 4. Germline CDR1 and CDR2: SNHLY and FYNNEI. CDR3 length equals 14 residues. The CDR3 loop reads CASSGQGAGSPLHF. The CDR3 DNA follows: TGTGCCAGCAGTGGACAGGGGGCAGGATCACCCCTCCACTTT.

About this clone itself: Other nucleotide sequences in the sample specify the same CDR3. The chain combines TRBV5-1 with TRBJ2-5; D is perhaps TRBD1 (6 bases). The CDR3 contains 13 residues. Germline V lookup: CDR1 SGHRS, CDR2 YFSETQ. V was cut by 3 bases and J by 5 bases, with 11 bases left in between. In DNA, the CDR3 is TGCGCCAGCAGCTCGCAGGGGCGGGAGACCCAGTACTTC. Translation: CASSSQGRETQYF.

This CDR3 reads CASSLALAGGYNEQFF. CDR3 bases: TGTGCCAGCAGCTTAGCCCTAGCGGGGGGCTACAATGAGCAGTTCTTC. V and J are TRBV11-2 and TRBJ2-1, with 11 bases aligning to TRBD2. The CDR3 has 16 amino acids. Germline values: CDR1 SGHAT, CDR2 FQNNGV. The J segment lost 3 bases and the V segment lost 1 base, leaving 2 bases of the junction unmatched.

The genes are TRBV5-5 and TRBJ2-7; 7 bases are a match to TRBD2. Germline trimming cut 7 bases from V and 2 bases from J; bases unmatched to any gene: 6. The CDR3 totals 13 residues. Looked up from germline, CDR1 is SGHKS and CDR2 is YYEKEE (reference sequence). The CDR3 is CASERGLPYEQYF. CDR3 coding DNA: TGTGCCAGCGAGCGGGGCCTTCCCTACGAGCAGTACTTC. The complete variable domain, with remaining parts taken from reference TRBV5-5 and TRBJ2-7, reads DAGVTQSPTHLIKTRGQQVTLRCSPISGHKSVSWYQQVLGQGPQFIFQYYEKEERGRGNFPDRFSARQFPNYSSELNVNALLLGDSALYLCASERGLPYEQYFGPGTRLTVT.

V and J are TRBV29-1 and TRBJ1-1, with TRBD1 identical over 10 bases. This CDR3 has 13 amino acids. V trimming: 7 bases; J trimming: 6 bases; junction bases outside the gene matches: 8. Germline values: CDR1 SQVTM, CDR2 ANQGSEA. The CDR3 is CSGQGQGFAEAFF. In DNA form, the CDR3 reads TGCAGCGGTCAGGGACAGGGGTTTGCTGAAGCTTTCTTT.

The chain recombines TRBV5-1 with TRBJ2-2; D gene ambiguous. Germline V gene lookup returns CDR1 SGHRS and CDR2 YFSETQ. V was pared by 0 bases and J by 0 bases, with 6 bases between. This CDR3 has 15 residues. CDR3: CASSLVLANTGELFF. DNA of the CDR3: TGCGCCAGCAGCTTGGTTCTCGCGAACACCGGGGAGCTGTTTTTT.

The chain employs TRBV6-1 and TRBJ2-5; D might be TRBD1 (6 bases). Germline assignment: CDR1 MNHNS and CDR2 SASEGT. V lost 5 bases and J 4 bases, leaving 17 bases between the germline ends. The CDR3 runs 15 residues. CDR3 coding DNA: TGTGCCAGCAGTATACGAACAGGGCCTCGAGAGACCCAGTACTTC. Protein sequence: CASSIRTGPRETQYF.

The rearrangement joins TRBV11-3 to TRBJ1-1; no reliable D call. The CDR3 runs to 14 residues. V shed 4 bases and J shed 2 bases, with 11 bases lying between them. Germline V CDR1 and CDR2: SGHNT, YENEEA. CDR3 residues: CASSSGRQNTEAFF. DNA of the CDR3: TGTGCCAGCAGCTCGGGGAGGCAAAACACTGAAGCTTTCTTT.

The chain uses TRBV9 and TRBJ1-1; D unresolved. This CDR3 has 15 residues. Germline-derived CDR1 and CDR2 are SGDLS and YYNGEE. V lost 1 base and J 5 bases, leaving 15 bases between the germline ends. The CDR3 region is CASSVSPVSGTEAFF. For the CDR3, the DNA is TGTGCCAGCAGCGTATCACCAGTCTCTGGTACTGAAGCTTTCTTT.

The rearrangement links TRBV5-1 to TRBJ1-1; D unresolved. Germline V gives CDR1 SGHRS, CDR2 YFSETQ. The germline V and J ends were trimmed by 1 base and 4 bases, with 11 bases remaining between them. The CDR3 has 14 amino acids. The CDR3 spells CASSLYGVLTEAFF. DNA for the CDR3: TGCGCCAGCAGCTTGTACGGGGTACTCACTGAAGCTTTCTTT.

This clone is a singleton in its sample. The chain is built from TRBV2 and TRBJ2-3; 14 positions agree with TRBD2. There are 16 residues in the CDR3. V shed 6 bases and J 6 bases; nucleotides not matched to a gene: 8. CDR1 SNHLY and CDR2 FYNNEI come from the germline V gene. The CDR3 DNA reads TGTGCCAGCAGCAGACTAGCGGGGGGGCTTCCGGATACGCAGTATTTT. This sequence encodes CASSRLAGGLPDTQYF.

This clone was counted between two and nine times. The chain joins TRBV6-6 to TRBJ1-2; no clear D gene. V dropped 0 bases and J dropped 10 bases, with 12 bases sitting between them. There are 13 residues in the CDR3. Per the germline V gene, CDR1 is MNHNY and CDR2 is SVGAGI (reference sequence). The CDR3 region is CASSYSGQPNYTF. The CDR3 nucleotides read TGTGCCAGCAGTTACTCGGGCCAACCCAACTACACCTTC.

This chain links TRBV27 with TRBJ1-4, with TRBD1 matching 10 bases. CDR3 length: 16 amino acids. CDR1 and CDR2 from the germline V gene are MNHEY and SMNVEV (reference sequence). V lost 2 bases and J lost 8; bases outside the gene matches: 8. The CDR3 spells CASSLVLGQGIEKLFF. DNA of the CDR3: TGTGCCAGCAGTTTAGTTCTGGGACAGGGGATCGAAAAACTGTTTTTT.

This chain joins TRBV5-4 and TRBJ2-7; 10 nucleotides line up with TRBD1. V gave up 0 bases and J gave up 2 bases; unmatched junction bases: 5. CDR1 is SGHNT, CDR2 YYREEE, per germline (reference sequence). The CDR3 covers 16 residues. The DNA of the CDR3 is TGTGCCAGCAGCTTGGGGGGACAGGGGAGCCCCTACGAGCAGTACTTC. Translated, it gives CASSLGGQGSPYEQYF.

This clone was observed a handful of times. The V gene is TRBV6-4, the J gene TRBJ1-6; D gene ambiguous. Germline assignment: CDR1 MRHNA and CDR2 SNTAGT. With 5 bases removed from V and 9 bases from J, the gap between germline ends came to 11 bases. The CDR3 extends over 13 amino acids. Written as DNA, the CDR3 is TGTGCCAGCAGTCGAGAGGAATTTTCACCCCTCCACTTT. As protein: CASSREEFSPLHF.

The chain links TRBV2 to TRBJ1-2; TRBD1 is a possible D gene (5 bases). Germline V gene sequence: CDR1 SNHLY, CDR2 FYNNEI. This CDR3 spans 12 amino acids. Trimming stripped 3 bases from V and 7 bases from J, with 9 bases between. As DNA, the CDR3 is TGTGCCAGCAGTGACCCGGGGGTTGGCTACACCTTC. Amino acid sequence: CASSDPGVGYTF.

CDR3 DNA: TGTGCCAGCTCTCAGGGTGATAAAGAGACCCAGTACTTC. As protein: CASSQGDKETQYF. The chain has TRBV18 and TRBJ2-5; D perhaps matches TRBD1 (5 bases). Looked up from germline, CDR1 is KGHSH and CDR2 is LQKENI. The CDR3 is made up of 13 amino acids. The V gene lost 6 bases and the J gene lost 3 bases, with 11 bases spanning the gap.

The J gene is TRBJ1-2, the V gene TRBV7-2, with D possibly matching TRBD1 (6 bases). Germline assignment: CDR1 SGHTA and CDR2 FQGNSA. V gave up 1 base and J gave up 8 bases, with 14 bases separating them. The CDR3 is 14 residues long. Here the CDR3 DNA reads TGTGCCAGCAGCTTAGAAGCAGGGGACCGCGGCTACACCTTC. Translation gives CASSLEAGDRGYTF.

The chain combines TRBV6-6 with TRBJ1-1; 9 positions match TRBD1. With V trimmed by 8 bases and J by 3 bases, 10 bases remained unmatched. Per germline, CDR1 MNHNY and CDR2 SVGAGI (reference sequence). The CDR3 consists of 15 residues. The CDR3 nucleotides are TGTGCCAGCGGAGTTGACAGGGGGTTGTACACTGAAGCTTTCTTT. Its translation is CASGVDRGLYTEAFF.

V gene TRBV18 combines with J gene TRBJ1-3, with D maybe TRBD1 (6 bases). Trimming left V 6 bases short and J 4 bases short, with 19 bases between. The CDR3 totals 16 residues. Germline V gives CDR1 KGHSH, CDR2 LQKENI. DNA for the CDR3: TGTGCCAGCTCCTCGCCAACAGGGTTACGCGGAAACACCATATATTTT. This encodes CASSSPTGLRGNTIYF.

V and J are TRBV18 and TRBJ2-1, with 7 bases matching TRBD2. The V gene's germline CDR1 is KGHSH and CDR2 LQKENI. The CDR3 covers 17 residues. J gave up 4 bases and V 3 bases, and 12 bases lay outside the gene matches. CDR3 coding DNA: TGTGCCAGCTCACCTTCGAAGCGGGGCCCCGATTACAATGAGCAGTTCTTC. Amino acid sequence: CASSPSKRGPDYNEQFF.

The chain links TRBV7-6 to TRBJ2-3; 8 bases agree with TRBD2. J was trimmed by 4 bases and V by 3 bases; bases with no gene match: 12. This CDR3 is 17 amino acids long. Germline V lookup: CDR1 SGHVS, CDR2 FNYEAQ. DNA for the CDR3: TGTGCCAGCAGCTTGGCCAGCGGGGGAGTCGAAGCAGATACGCAGTATTTT. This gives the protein CASSLASGGVEADTQYF.

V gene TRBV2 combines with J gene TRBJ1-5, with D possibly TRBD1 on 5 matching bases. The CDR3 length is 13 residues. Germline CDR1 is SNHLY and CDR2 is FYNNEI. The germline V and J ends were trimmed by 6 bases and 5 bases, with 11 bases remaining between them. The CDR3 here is CASSQGLDQPQHF. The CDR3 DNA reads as TGTGCCAGCAGCCAGGGTCTAGATCAGCCCCAGCATTTT. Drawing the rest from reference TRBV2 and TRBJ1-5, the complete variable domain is EPEVTQTPSHQVTQMGQEVILRCVPISNHLYFYWYRQILGQKVEFLVSFYNNEISEKSEIFDDQFSVERPDGSNFTLKIRSTKLEDSAMYFCASSQGLDQPQHFGDGTRLSIL.

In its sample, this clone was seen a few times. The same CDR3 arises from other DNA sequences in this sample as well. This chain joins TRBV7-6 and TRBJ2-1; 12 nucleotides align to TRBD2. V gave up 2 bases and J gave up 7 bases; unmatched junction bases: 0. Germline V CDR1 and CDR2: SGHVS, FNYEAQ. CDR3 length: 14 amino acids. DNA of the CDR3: TGTGCCAGCAGCTTACTAGCGGGGGGGAATGAGCAGTTCTTC. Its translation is CASSLLAGGNEQFF.

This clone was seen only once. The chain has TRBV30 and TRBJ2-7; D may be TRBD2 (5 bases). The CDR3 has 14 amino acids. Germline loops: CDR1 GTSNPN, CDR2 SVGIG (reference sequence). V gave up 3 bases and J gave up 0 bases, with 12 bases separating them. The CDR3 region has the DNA TGTGCCTGGAGGAAACTAGGGAACTCCTACGAGCAGTACTTC. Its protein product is CAWRKLGNSYEQYF.

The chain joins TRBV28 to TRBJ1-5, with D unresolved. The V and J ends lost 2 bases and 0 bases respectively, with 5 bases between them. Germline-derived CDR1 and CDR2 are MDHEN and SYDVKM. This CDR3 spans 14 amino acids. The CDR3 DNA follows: TGTGCCAGCAGTTTACAGTCTAGCAATCAGCCCCAGCATTTT. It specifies CASSLQSSNQPQHF.

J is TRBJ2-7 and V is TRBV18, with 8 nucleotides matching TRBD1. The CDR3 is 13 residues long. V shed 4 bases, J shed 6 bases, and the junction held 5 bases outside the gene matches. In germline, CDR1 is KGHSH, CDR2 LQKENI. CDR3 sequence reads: CASSLGQGGEQYF. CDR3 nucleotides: TGTGCCAGCTCACTCGGACAGGGCGGCGAGCAGTACTTC.

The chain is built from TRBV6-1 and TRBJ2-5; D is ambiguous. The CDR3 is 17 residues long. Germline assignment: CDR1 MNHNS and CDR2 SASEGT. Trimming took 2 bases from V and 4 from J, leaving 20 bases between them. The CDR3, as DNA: TGTGCCAGCAGTGAACAACCATCTTTCTCGGTTGGAGAGACCCAGTACTTC. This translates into CASSEQPSFSVGETQYF.

The DNA of the CDR3 is TGTGCCAGCATGGGGAGGGATACCCCGGGATATGGCTACACCTTC. Its translation is CASMGRDTPGYGYTF. The chain combines TRBV2 with TRBJ1-2; D is uncertain. V lost 7 bases to trimming and J lost 5 bases, with 20 bases between them. CDR1 and CDR2 from the germline V gene are SNHLY and FYNNEI. This CDR3 is 15 amino acids long.

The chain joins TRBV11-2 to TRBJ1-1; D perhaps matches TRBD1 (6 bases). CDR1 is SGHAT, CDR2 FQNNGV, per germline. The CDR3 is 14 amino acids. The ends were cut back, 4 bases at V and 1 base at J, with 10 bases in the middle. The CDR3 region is CASSSRQANTEAFF. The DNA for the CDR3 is TGTGCCAGCAGCTCCAGACAGGCGAACACTGAAGCTTTCTTT.